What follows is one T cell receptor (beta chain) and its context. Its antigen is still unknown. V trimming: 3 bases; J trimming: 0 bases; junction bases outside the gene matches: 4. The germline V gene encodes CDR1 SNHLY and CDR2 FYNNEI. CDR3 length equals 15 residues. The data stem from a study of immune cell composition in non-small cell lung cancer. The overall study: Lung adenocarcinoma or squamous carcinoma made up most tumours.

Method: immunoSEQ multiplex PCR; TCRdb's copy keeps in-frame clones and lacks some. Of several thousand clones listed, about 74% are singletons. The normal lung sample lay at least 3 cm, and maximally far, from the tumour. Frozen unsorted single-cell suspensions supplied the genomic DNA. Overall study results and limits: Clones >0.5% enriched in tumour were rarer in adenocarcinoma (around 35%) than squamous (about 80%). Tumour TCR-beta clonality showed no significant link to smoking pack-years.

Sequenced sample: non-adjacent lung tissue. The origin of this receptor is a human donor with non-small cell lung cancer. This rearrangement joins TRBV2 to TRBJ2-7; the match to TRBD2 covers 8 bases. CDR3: CASSDSSGLSYEQYF. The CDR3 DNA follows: TGTGCCAGCAGTGACTCTAGCGGGCTCTCCTACGAGCAGTACTTC.